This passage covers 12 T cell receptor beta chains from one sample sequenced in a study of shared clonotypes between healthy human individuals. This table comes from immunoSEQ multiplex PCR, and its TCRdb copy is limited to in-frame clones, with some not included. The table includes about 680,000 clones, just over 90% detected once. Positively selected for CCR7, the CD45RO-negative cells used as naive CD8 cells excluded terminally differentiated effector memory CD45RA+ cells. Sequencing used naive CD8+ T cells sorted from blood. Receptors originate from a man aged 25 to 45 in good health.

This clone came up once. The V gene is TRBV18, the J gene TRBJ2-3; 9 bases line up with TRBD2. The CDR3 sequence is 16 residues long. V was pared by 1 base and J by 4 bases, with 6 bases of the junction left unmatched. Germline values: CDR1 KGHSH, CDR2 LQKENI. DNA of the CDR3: TGTGCCAGCTCACCACAACCGAGCGGGAGGTCAGATACGCAGTATTTT. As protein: CASSPQPSGRSDTQYF.

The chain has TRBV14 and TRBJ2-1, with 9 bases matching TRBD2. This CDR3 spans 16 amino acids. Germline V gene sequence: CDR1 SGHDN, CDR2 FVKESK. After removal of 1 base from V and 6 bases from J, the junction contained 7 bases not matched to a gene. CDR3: CASSQGAGGPRNEQFF. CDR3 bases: TGTGCCAGCAGCCAAGGGGCGGGAGGGCCGCGCAATGAGCAGTTCTTC.

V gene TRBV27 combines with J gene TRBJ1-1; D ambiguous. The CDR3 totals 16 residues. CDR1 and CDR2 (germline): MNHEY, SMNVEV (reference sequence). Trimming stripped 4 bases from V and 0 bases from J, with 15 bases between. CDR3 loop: CASSSIKGYVNTEAFF. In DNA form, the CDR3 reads TGTGCCAGCAGTTCGATAAAGGGCTACGTGAACACTGAAGCTTTCTTT.

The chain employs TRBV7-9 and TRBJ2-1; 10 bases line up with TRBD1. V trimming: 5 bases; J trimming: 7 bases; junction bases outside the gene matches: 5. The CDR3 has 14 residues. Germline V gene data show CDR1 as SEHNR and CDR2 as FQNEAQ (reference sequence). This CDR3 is CASSRWTGGNEQFF. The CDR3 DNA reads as TGTGCCAGCAGCCGGTGGACAGGGGGAAATGAGCAGTTCTTC.

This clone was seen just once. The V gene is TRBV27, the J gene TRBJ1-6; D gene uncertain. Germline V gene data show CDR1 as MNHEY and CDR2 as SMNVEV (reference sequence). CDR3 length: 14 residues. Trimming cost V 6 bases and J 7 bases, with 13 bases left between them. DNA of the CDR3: TGTGCCAGCAGCGAAGACGAGGGCAATTCACCCCTCCACTTT. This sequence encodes CASSEDEGNSPLHF.

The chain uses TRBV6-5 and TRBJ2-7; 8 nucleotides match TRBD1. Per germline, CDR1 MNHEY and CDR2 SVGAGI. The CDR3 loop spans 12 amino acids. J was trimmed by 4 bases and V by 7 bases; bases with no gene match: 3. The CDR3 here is CASTGGRYEQYF. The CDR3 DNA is TGTGCCAGCACAGGGGGCCGGTACGAGCAGTACTTC.

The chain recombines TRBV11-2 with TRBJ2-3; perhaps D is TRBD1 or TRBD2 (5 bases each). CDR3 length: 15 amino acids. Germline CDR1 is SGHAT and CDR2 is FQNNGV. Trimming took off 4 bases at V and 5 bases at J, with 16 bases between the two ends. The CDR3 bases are TGTGCCAGCAGCTGGTGGGACCCAGGGAAAGATACGCAGTATTTT. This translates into CASSWWDPGKDTQYF.

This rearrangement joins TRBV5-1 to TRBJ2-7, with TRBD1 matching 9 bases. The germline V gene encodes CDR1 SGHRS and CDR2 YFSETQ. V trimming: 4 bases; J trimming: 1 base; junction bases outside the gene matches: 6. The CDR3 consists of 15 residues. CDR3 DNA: TGCGCCAGCAGCGGGGACAGGGTGGTATCCTACGAGCAGTACTTC. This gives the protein CASSGDRVVSYEQYF.

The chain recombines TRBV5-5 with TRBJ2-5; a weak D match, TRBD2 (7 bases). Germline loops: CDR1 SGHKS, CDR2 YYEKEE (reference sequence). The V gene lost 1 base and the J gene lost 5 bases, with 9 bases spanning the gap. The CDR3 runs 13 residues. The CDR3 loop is CASSLRGGETQYF. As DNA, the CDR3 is TGTGCCAGCAGCTTGAGGGGGGGTGAGACCCAGTACTTC.

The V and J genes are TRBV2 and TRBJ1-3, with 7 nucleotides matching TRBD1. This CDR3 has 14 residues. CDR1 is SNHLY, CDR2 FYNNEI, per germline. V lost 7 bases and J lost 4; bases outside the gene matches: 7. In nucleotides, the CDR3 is TGTGCCAGCACCAAACAGGGGAAAGGAAACACCATATATTTT. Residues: CASTKQGKGNTIYF.

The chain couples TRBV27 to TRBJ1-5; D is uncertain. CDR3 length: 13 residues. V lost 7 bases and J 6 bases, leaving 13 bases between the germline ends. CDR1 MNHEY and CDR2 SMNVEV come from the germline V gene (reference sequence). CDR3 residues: CASIGNWSQPQHF. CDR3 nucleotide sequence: TGTGCCAGCATTGGGAACTGGAGTCAGCCCCAGCATTTT.

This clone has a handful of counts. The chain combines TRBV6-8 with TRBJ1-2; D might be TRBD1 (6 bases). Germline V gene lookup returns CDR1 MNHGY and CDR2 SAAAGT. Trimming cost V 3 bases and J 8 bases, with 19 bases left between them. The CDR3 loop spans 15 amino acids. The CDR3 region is CASSYRANREGGYTF. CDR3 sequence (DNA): TGTGCCAGCAGTTATAGGGCCAACAGGGAGGGAGGCTACACCTTC.